This T cell receptor beta chain was sequenced during a study of blood T cell repertoires in COVID-19. This CDR3 region has 14 residues. Per germline, CDR1 MNHEY and CDR2 SVGAGI. The V and J ends lost 6 bases and 8 bases, in that order; junction bases with no gene match: 7. Across under 25 US areas, participants ranged in age from roughly 18 to 95 years. This table comes from immunoSEQ multiplex PCR, and its TCRdb copy is limited to in-frame clones, with some not included. Altogether 360,000 or so clones are present, roughly 87% being singletons, with the ten largest covering 2.5% to 3%. The sample was PBMCs or T cells enriched from blood (not recorded which). This TCR was recovered from a woman in her 30s who had recovered from COVID-19. The chain is built from TRBV6-5 and TRBJ1-4; TRBD1 aligns across 9 bases. CDR3 nucleotides: TGTGCCAGCAGCCAGGGACAGGGTAACGAAAAACTGTTTTTT. This encodes CASSQGQGNEKLFF.